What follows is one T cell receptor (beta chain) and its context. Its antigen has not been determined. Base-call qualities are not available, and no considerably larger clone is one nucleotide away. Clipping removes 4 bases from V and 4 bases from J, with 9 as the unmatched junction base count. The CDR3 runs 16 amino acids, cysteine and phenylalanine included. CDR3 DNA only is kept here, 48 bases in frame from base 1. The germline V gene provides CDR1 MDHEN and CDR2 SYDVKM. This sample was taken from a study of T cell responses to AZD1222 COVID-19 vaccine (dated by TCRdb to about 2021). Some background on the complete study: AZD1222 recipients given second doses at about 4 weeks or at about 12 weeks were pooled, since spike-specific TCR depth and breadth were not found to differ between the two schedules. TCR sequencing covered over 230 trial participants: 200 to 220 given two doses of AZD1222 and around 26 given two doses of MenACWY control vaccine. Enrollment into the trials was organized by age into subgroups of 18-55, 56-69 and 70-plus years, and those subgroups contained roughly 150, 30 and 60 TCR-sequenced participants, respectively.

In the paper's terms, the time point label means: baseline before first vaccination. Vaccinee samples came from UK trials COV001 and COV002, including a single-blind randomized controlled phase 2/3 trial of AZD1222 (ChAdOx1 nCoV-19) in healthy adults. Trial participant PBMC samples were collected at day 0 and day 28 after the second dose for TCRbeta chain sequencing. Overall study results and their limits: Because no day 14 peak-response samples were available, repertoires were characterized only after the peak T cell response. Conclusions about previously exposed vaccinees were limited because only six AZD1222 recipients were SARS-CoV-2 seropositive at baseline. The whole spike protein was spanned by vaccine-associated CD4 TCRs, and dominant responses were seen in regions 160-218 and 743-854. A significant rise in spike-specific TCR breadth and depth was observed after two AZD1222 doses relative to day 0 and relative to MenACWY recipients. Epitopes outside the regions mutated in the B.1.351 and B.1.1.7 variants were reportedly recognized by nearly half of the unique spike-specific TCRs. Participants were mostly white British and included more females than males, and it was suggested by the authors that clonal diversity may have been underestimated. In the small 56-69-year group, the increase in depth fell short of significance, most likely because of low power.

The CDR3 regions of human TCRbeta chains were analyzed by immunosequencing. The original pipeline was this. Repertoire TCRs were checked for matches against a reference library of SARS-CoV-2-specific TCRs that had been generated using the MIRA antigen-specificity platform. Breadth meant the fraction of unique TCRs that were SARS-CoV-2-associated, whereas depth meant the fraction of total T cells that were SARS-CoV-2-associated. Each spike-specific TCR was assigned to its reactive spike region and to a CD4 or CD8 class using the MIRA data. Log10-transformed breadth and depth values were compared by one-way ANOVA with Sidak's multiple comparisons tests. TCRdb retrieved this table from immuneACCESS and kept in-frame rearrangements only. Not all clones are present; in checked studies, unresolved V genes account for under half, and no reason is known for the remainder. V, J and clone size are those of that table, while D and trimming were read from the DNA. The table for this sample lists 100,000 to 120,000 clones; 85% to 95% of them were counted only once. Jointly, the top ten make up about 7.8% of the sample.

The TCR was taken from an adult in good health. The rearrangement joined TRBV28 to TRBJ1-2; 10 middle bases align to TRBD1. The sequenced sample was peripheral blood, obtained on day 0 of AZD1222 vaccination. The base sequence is TGTGCCAGCAGTTCGACAGGGGGCGCTTGGGGCTATGGCTACACCTTC. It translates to CASSSTGGAWGYGYTF.